Given below is one T cell receptor beta chain in context. Produced via immunoSEQ multiplex PCR; TCRdb's table is partial and in-frame only. This table has around 70,000 clones, 84% appearing once. V dropped 6 bases and J dropped 0 bases, with 3 bases sitting between them. This CDR3 spans 11 amino acids. The germline gives CDR1 SGHDN, CDR2 FVKESK. This record comes from a study of PD-L1 blockade in urothelial cancer. Across the study: The study recovered a median of around 130,000 T cells per blood sample.

The specimen was PBMCs, collected around atezolizumab (anti-PD-L1) treatment. The chain has TRBV14 and TRBJ2-7; no definite D call. The receptor was isolated from a man between 65 and 79 years old with urothelial cancer. This CDR3 is CASSRSYEQYF. DNA of the CDR3: TGTGCCAGCAGTCGCTCCTACGAGCAGTACTTC.